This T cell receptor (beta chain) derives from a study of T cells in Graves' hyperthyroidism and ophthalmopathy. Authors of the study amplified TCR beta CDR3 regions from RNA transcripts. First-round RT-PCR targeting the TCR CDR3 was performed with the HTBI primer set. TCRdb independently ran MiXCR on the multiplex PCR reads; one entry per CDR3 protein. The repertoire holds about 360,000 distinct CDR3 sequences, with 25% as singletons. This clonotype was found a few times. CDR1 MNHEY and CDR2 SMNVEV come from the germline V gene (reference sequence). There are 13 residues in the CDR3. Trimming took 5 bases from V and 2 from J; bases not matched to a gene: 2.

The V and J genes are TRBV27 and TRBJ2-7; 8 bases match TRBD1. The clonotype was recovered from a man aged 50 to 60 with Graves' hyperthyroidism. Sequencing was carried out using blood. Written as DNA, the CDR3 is TGTGCCAGCAGTACAGGGGGGCCCTACGAGCAGTACTTC. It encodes CASSTGGPYEQYF.